This TCR beta chain originates from a study of radiation and T cells in renal cell carcinoma. Across the whole study: Nephrectomy followed 15 Gy stereotactic body radiation by 4 weeks. Study-level findings and limits: No pretreatment tumor biopsies were available for baseline clonotypes. Top tumor clonotypes rose in blood 2 weeks post-radiation, then contracted.

Concerning this clone itself: What it recognizes is unknown.

The time point denotes: baseline pretreatment blood. Documented treatment: 15 Gy SBRT to primary tumor, nephrectomy 4 weeks later. Serial blood draws occurred at baseline and 2 and 4 weeks post-SBRT. Germline V gene data show CDR1 as KGHSH and CDR2 as LQKENI. The CDR3 covers 17 residues. V was shortened by 6 bases and J by 1 base, with 19 bases between the two germline ends. Assay used: immunoSEQ multiplex PCR; TCRdb lists only in-frame clones, some missing. Here the sample spans about 140,000 clones, over 80% being singletons. This TCR came from a woman in her 50s with renal cell carcinoma. The source material was blood, sampled from a patient whose treatment included radiotherapy and nephrectomy. This rearrangement joins TRBV18 to TRBJ1-3, with D tentatively TRBD1 (6 bases). The CDR3 sequence is CASSFEDVGGSGNTIYF. In DNA, the CDR3 is TGTGCCAGCTCCTTCGAAGACGTAGGGGGTTCTGGAAACACCATATATTTT. Looking up the rest from reference TRBV18 and TRBJ1-3 gives the full variable domain: NAGVMQNPRHLVRRRGQEARLRCSPMKGHSHVYWYRQLPEEGLKFMVYLQKENIIDESGMPKERFSAEFPKEGPSILRIQQVVRGDSAAYFCASSFEDVGGSGNTIYFGEGSWLTVV.